This T cell receptor (beta chain) was recorded in a study of blood T cell repertoires in COVID-19. At the level of the study: Donors in the United States, Italy and Spain gave samples during acute or convalescent COVID-19.

In the original processing: Amplification from reference gene primers served as the basis for estimated nucleated cell counts. Sequenced by immunoSEQ multiplex PCR; TCRdb stores in-frame clones only, minus some. V, J and clone size reflect that table, while D and trimming were determined from the DNA. The sample holds roughly 410,000 clones, around 90% seen once. CDR1 WNHNN and CDR2 SYGVQD come from the germline V gene (reference sequence). With V trimmed by 6 bases and J by 2 bases, 20 bases remained unmatched. The CDR3 runs to 19 residues. This TCR came from a man aged 35 to 55 with acute or convalescent COVID-19. The J gene is TRBJ2-3, the V gene TRBV10-1, with TRBD1 matching over 7 bases. Sequencing was carried out using peripheral blood. The chain's CDR3 is CASSRCRDRAPSPTDTQYF. CDR3 bases: TGCGCCAGCAGCCGCTGTAGGGACAGAGCACCTTCCCCCACAGATACGCAGTATTTT.